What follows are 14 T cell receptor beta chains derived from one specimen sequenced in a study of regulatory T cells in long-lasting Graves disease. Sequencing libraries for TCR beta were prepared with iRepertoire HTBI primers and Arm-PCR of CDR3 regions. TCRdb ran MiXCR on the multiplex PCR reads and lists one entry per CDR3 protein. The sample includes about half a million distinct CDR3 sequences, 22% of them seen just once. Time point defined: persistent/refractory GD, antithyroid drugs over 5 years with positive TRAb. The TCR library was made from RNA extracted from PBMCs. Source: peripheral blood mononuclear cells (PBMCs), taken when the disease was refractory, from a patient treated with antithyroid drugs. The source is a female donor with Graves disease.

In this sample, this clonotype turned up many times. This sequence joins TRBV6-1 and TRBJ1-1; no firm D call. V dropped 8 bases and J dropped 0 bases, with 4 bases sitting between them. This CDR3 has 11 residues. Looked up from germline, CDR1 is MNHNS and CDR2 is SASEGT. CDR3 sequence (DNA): TGTGCCAGCGCGATGAACACTGAAGCTTTCTTT. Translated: CASAMNTEAFF.

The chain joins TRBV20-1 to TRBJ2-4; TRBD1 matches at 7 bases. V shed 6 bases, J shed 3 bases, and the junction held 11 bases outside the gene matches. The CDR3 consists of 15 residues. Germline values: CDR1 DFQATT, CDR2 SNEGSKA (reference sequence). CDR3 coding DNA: TGCAGTGCAGCCTTGACAGGGTCGGGCAAAAACATTCAGTACTTC. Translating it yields CSAALTGSGKNIQYF.

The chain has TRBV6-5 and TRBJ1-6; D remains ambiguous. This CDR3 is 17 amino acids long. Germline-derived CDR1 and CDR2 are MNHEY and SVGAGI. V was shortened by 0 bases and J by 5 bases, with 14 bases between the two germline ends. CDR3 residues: CASSYSIAQENNSPLHF. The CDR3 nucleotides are TGTGCCAGCAGTTACTCGATTGCTCAGGAGAATAATTCACCCCTCCACTTT.

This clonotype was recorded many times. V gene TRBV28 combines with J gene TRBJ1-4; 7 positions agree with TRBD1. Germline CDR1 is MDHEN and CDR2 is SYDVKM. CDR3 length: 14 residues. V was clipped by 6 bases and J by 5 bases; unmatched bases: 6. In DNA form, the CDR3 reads TGTGCCAGCAGCCTACCGGGACAGAATGAAAAACTGTTTTTT. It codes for CASSLPGQNEKLFF.

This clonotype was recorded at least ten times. The CDR3 here is CSVAAGRSYEQYF. The DNA for the CDR3 is TGCAGCGTTGCGGCAGGGCGATCCTACGAGCAGTACTTC. The chain links TRBV29-1 to TRBJ2-7, with D possibly TRBD1 on 5 matching bases. The germline V and J ends were trimmed by 4 bases and 1 base, with 11 bases remaining between them. Germline loops: CDR1 SQVTM, CDR2 ANQGSEA. The CDR3 contains 13 residues.

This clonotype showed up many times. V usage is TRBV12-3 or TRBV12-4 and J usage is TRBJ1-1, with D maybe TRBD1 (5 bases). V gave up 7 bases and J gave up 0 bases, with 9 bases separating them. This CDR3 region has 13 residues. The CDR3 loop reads CASIRQLNTEAFF. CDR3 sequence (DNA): TGTGCCAGCATCCGACAGTTGAACACTGAAGCTTTCTTT.

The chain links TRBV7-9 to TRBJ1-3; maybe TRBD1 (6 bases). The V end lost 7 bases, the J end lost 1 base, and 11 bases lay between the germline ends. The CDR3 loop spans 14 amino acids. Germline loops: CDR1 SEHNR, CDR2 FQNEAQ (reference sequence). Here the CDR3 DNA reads TGTGCCAGCACGTCCAGGGGATCTGGAAACACCATATATTTT. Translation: CASTSRGSGNTIYF.

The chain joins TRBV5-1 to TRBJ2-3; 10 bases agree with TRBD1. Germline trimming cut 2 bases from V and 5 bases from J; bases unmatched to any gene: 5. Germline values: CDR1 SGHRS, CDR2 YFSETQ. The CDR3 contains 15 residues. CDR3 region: CASSFATGGVDTQYF. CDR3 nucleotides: TGCGCCAGCAGCTTCGCGACAGGGGGCGTAGATACGCAGTATTTT.

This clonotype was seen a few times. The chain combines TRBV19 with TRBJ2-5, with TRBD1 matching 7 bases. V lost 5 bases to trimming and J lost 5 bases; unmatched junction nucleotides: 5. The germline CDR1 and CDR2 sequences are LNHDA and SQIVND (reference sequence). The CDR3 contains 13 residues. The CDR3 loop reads CASSPTGAETQYF. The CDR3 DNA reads TGTGCCAGTAGTCCTACAGGGGCCGAGACCCAGTACTTC.

In DNA, the CDR3 is TGTGCCTTGGGCTTCACATACGAGCAGTACTTC. Translated: CALGFTYEQYF. The rearrangement links TRBV30 to TRBJ2-7; D not resolved. CDR1 and CDR2 from the germline V gene are GTSNPN and SVGIG (reference sequence). The CDR3 length is 11 residues. V was clipped by 7 bases and J by 4 bases, with 11 bases between them.

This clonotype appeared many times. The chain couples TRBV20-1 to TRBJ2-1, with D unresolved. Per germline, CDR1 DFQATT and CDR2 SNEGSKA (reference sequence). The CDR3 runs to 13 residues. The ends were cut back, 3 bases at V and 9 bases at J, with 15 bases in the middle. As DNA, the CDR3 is TGCAGTGCTAGCATAAGTGCCCAGAGTGAGCAGTTCTTC. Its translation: CSASISAQSEQFF.

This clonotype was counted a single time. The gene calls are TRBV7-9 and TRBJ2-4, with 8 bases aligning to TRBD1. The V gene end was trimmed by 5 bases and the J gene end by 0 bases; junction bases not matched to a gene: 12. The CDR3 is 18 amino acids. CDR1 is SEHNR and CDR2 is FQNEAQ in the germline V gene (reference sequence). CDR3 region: CASSRTGIKSLAKNIQYF. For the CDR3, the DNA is TGTGCCAGCAGCCGGACAGGGATAAAATCGCTAGCCAAAAACATTCAGTACTTC.

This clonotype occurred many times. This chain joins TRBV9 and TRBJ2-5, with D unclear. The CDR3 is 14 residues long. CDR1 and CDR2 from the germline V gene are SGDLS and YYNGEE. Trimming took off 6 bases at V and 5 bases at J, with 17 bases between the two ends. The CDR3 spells CASTERPVAETQYF. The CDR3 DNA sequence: TGTGCCAGCACCGAACGTCCGGTAGCCGAGACCCAGTACTTC.

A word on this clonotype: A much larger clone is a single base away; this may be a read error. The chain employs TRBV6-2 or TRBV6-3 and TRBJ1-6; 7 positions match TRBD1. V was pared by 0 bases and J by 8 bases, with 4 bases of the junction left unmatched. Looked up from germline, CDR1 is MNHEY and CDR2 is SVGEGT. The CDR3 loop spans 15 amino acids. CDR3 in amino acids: CASSYSGQWDSPLHF. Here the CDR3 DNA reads TGTGCCAGCAGTTACTCGGGACAGTGGGATTCACCCCTCCACTTT.